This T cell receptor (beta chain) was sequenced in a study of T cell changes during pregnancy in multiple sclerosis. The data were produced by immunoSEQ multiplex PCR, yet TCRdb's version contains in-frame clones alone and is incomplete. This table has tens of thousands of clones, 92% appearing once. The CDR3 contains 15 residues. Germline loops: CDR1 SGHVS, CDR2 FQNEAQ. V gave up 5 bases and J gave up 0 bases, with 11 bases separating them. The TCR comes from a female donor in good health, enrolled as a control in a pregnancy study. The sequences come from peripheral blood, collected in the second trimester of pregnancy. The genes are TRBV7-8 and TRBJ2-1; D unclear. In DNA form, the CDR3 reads TGTGCCAGCAGCGACTGGCAAGGCTCCTACAATGAGCAGTTCTTC. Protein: CASSDWQGSYNEQFF. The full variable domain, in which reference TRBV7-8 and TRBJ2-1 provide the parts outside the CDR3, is GAGVSQSPRYKVAKRGQDVALRCDPISGHVSLFWYQQALGQGPEFLTYFQNEAQLDKSGLPSDRFFAERPEGSVSTLKIQRTQQEDSAVYLCASSDWQGSYNEQFFGPGTRLTVL.